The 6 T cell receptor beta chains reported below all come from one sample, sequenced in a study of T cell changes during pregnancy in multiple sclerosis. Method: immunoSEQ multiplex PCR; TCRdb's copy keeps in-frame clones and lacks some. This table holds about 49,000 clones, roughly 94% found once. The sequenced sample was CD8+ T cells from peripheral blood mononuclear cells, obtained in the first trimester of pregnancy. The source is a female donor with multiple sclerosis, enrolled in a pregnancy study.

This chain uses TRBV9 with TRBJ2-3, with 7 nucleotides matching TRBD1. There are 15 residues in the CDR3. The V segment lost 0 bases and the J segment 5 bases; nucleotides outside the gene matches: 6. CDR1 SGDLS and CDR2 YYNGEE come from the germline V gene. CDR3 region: CASSVEGAQGDTQYF. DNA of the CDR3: TGTGCCAGCAGCGTAGAGGGGGCGCAAGGAGATACGCAGTATTTT.

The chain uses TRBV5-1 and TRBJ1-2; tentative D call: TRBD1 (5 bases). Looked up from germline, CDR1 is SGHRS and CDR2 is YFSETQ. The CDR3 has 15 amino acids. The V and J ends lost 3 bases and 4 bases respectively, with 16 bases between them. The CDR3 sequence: CASSSGLPGAYGYTF. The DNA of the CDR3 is TGCGCCAGCAGCTCGGGACTCCCCGGGGCCTATGGCTACACCTTC.

Here the CDR3 DNA reads TGTGCCAGCAGTACGGGGTACAATGAGCAGTTCTTC. This translates into CASSTGYNEQFF. V gene TRBV9 combines with J gene TRBJ2-1; possible D gene TRBD2, 5 bases. Trimming removed 5 bases from V and 4 bases from J, with 7 bases in between. CDR1 and CDR2 (germline): SGDLS, YYNGEE. The CDR3 sequence is 12 residues long.

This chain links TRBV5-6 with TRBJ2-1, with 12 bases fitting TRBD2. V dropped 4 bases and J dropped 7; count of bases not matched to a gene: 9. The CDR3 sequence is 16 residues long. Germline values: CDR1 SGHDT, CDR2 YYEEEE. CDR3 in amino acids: CASSHLAGGPRNEQFF. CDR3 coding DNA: TGTGCCAGCAGCCACCTAGCGGGAGGGCCAAGGAATGAGCAGTTCTTC.

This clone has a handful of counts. Here the CDR3 reads CASDWGQGADEQYF. CDR3 coding DNA: TGTGCCAGCGATTGGGGACAGGGGGCAGACGAGCAGTACTTC. The chain joins TRBV6-1 to TRBJ2-7; 12 positions agree with TRBD1. The CDR3 totals 14 residues. Per the germline V gene, CDR1 is MNHNS and CDR2 is SASEGT. V trimming: 8 bases; J trimming: 5 bases; junction bases outside the gene matches: 7.

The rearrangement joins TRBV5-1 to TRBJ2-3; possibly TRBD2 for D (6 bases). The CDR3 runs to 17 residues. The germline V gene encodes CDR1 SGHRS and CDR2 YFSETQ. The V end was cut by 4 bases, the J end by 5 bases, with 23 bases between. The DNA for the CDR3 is TGCGCCAGCAGCGCCGGTCACGGGGGATCCCTACAAGATACGCAGTATTTT. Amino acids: CASSAGHGGSLQDTQYF.